A selection of T cell receptor beta chains follows, all from one sample in a study of CD8 T cells in Susac syndrome. MiXCR, applied by TCRdb to the immunoSEQ multiplex PCR reads, yields one record per CDR3 protein. This sample carries about 120,000 distinct CDR3 sequences, just under 95% of them seen once, and the ten largest clones take roughly 0.29%. Sequencing used CD8+ T cells from PBMCs. The receptors were gathered from a human donor with Susac syndrome. Both conserved end residues are part of each CDR3. The D gene is left open where the match is weak. Rows may omit the clone size; those that give it use once, few, many or a size class.

once	TRBV5-4	TRBJ2-3	NA	CARRARGPFTDTQYF	TGTGCCAGAAGGGCGAGGGGACCGTTCACAGATACGCAGTATTTT
NA	TRBV20-1	TRBJ2-1	TRBD2	CSASLAGPANEQFF	TGCAGTGCTAGCCTAGCGGGGCCCGCAAATGAGCAGTTCTTC
NA	TRBV5-6	TRBJ1-2	NA	CASTSRWDYGYTF	TGTGCCAGCACTTCGCGTTGGGACTATGGCTACACCTTC
NA	TRBV14	TRBJ1-2	NA	CASSVASREGIYGYTF	TGTGCCAGCAGCGTAGCCTCCCGGGAGGGTATATATGGCTACACCTTC
NA	TRBV7-9	TRBJ2-7	TRBD2	CASSLVSSSGGLGPYEQYF	TGTGCCAGCAGCTTAGTTTCGTCTAGCGGGGGGCTTGGACCCTACGAGCAGTACTTC
NA	TRBV4-1	TRBJ2-2	TRBD1	CASSQDRGIGELFF	TGCGCCAGCAGCCAGGACAGGGGAATCGGGGAGCTGTTTTTT
NA	TRBV20-1	TRBJ2-1	TRBD1	CRKTGINEQFF	TGCAGAAAGACAGGGATTAATGAGCAGTTCTTC
NA	TRBV29-1	TRBJ1-1	NA	CSVGPGVNTEAFF	TGCAGCGTTGGCCCAGGGGTGAACACTGAAGCTTTCTTT
NA	TRBV11-2	TRBJ2-5	TRBD2	CASSLEAGGPETQYF	TGTGCCAGCAGCTTAGAAGCGGGGGGGCCAGAGACCCAGTACTTC
NA	TRBV9	TRBJ2-7	NA	CASSVGGTPNYEQYF	TGTGCCAGCAGCGTAGGAGGGACACCAAACTACGAGCAGTACTTC
NA	TRBV20-1	TRBJ2-5	NA	CSARDPPSSSETQYF	TGCAGTGCTAGAGATCCCCCTAGTAGTAGCGAGACCCAGTACTTC
once	TRBV7-9	TRBJ1-1	NA	CASSSEGPYTEAFF	TGTGCCAGCAGCTCTGAGGGCCCTTACACTGAAGCTTTCTTT
NA	TRBV18	TRBJ1-1	NA	CASSSMGGTEAFF	TGTGCCAGCTCATCGATGGGTGGCACTGAAGCTTTCTTT
few	TRBV29-1	TRBJ1-2	TRBD1	CSVEGDRGISGYGYTF	TGCAGCGTTGAAGGGGACAGGGGAATAAGTGGCTATGGCTACACCTTC
NA	TRBV27	TRBJ2-7	NA	CASSLSLALTGYEQYF	TGTGCCAGCAGTTTATCCCTGGCCCTCACGGGCTACGAGCAGTACTTC
few	TRBV11-2	TRBJ2-7	NA	CASSYRPGDEQYF	TGTGCCAGCAGCTATCGACCCGGGGACGAGCAGTACTTC
NA	TRBV29-1	TRBJ2-3	NA	CSVEVGAGDTQYF	TGCAGCGTTGAAGTGGGGGCAGGAGATACGCAGTATTTT
NA	TRBV20-1	TRBJ1-5	NA	CSARDRESNQPQHF	TGCAGTGCTAGAGATCGGGAGAGCAATCAGCCCCAGCATTTT
NA	TRBV7-9	TRBJ2-3	NA	CASSSGNSRPHTDTQYF	TGTGCCAGCAGCTCGGGGAACTCCCGCCCCCACACAGATACGCAGTATTTT
NA	TRBV19	TRBJ1-2	TRBD1	CASSHRDSGMGSGYTF	TGTGCCAGTAGTCACCGGGACAGCGGGATGGGTTCCGGCTACACCTTC
NA	TRBV13	TRBJ2-1	TRBD2	CASSWRLAGYNEQFF	TGTGCCAGCAGCTGGCGACTAGCGGGGTACAATGAGCAGTTCTTC
NA	TRBV7-2	TRBJ2-7	NA	CASSHPEDRRGEQYF	TGTGCCAGCAGCCATCCGGAGGACAGGAGGGGCGAGCAGTACTTC
NA	TRBV2	TRBJ2-7	NA	CASSGGTYEQYF	TGTGCCAGCAGCGGTGGGACTTACGAGCAGTACTTC
NA	TRBV7-8	TRBJ1-2	NA	CASSLAGGGYTF	TGTGCCAGCAGCTTAGCTGGGGGCGGCTACACCTTC
NA	TRBV3-1	TRBJ2-7	TRBD1	CASSQGLGQGRYEQYF	TGTGCCAGCAGCCAAGGATTAGGACAGGGAAGATACGAGCAGTACTTC
NA	TRBV7-9	TRBJ1-2	NA	CASSLGSKGTYGYTF	TGTGCCAGCAGCTTAGGCAGTAAGGGTACCTATGGCTACACCTTC
NA	TRBV3-1	TRBJ2-7	NA	CASSPRDPYEQYF	TGTGCCAGCAGCCCCCGGGACCCCTACGAGCAGTACTTC
few	TRBV11-2	TRBJ2-1	NA	CASSRGPGTGNNEQFF	TGTGCCAGCAGCCGGGGGCCCGGGACGGGAAACAATGAGCAGTTCTTC
NA	TRBV3-1	TRBJ1-2	NA	CASSQVPLTFYGYTF	TGTGCCAGCAGCCAAGTACCGCTGACCTTCTATGGCTACACCTTC
NA	TRBV7-9	TRBJ2-2	TRBD1	CASSPGQGYTGELFF	TGTGCCAGCAGCCCGGGACAGGGGTACACCGGGGAGCTGTTTTTT
once	TRBV10-2	TRBJ2-7	NA	CASTGFSYEQYF	TGCGCCAGCACTGGCTTTTCCTACGAGCAGTACTTC
NA	TRBV3-1	TRBJ2-1	NA	CASSQESGAHNEQFF	TGTGCCAGCAGCCAAGAATCGGGGGCTCACAATGAGCAGTTCTTC
NA	TRBV7-2	TRBJ1-1	NA	CASSSPGETDTEAFF	TGTGCCAGCAGCTCACCAGGGGAAACGGACACTGAAGCTTTCTTT
once	TRBV5-1	TRBJ2-7	NA	CASSSGLDRDYEQYF	TGCGCCAGCAGCTCCGGACTGGACAGAGACTACGAGCAGTACTTC
NA	TRBV24-1	TRBJ2-2	NA	CATSVGNTGELFF	TGTGCCACCAGTGTGGGGAACACCGGGGAGCTGTTTTTT
NA	TRBV3-1	TRBJ2-7	NA	CASSQDWASYEQYF	TGTGCCAGCAGCCAAGACTGGGCTTCCTACGAGCAGTACTTC
NA	TRBV2	TRBJ1-1	NA	CASSKDGTEAFF	TGTGCCAGCAGTAAGGACGGCACCGAAGCTTTCTTT
NA	TRBV5-6	TRBJ1-6	TRBD1	CASSTGTGGSPLHF	TGTGCCAGCAGCACCGGGACAGGGGGATCACCCCTCCACTTT
NA	TRBV24-1	TRBJ2-2	NA	CATSDFSGELFF	TGTGCCACCAGTGATTTTAGCGGGGAGCTGTTTTTT
NA	TRBV7-2	TRBJ2-7	NA	CASSAYRDEQYF	TGTGCCAGCAGCGCGTACAGGGACGAGCAGTACTTC
NA	TRBV30	TRBJ1-2	NA	CAWSPNDYGYTF	TGTGCCTGGAGTCCCAATGACTATGGCTACACCTTC
NA	TRBV19	TRBJ1-2	TRBD1	CASSPSGTGGLYYGYTF	TGTGCCAGTAGTCCCAGCGGGACAGGTGGGCTTTACTATGGCTACACCTTC
NA	TRBV18	TRBJ2-5	NA	CASSPPLWETQYF	TGTGCCAGCTCACCACCTCTGTGGGAGACCCAGTACTTC
NA	TRBV7-9	TRBJ2-7	TRBD2	CASSPPGLAGASYEQYF	TGTGCCAGCAGCCCACCGGGACTAGCGGGGGCCTCCTACGAGCAGTACTTC
NA	TRBV11-2	TRBJ1-2	TRBD1	CASSWPGQIYGYTF	TGTGCCAGCAGCTGGCCGGGACAGATCTATGGCTACACCTTC
NA	TRBV30	TRBJ2-1	TRBD1	CAWTPGQGTYNEQFF	TGTGCCTGGACCCCGGGACAGGGGACTTACAATGAGCAGTTCTTC
NA	TRBV29-1	TRBJ2-1	TRBD1	CSVEDPGRGQYNEQFF	TGCAGCGTTGAAGATCCGGGTAGGGGGCAATACAATGAGCAGTTCTTC